These 12 T cell receptor beta chains share one sample of origin, sequenced in a study of Ad26.COV2.S vaccination and SARS-CoV-2 variants. Data came from immunoSEQ multiplex PCR; TCRdb stores just in-frame clones and leaves some out. The table has 430,000 or so clones, 90% seen once. Treatment noted: roughly 20 received Ad26.COV2.S at low or high dose, single or two shots; roughly five received placebo; per-sample allocation not given. Samples came from day 63 after the first vaccine or placebo injection. The specimen was peripheral blood, collected in a trial of Ad26.COV2.S vaccine versus placebo. Receptors were obtained from a person aged 18 to 59 who received the Ad26.COV2.S COVID-19 vaccine or a placebo.

The CDR3 DNA sequence: TGTGCCAGCAGCCCCCATGGACAGGGCACAGATACGCAGTATTTT. Residues: CASSPHGQGTDTQYF. V and J are TRBV28 and TRBJ2-3; 7 bases are a match to TRBD1. V gave up 6 bases and J gave up 1 base; unmatched junction bases: 7. The length of the CDR3 is 15 residues. The germline V gene encodes CDR1 MDHEN and CDR2 SYDVKM.

V usage is TRBV7-2 and J usage is TRBJ2-3; possibly TRBD1 or TRBD2 for D (6 bases each). Germline CDR1 reads SGHTA; CDR2 reads FQGNSA. CDR3 length: 19 amino acids. Trimming took 4 bases from V and 0 from J, leaving 23 bases between them. CDR3 coding DNA: TGTGCCAGCAGCTCAGATGGGGCGGGACACCATCTTAGCACAGATACGCAGTATTTT. Translation: CASSSDGAGHHLSTDTQYF.

The rearrangement links TRBV5-5 to TRBJ2-7; D is ambiguous. Germline-derived CDR1 and CDR2 are SGHKS and YYEKEE (reference sequence). This CDR3 is built from 15 residues. V was clipped by 0 bases and J by 6 bases, with 16 bases between them. Written as DNA, the CDR3 is TGTGCCAGCAGCTTGGTTGTTGGTTCGGGTTCCGAGCAGTACTTC. This sequence encodes CASSLVVGSGSEQYF.

A word on this clone: The sample carries other DNA sequences with the same CDR3. The J gene is TRBJ2-7, the V gene TRBV7-9; 7 nucleotides match TRBD2. The CDR3 totals 13 residues. Germline lookup yields CDR1 SEHNR and CDR2 FQNEAQ (reference sequence). Trimming took 0 bases from V and 6 from J; bases not matched to a gene: 2. The CDR3 DNA reads TGTGCCAGCAGCTTAGCGGGAGGGGCCGAGCAGTACTTC. It translates to CASSLAGGAEQYF.

The chain links TRBV6-1 to TRBJ2-5; D may correspond to TRBD1 or TRBD2 (5 bases each). The CDR3 extends over 16 amino acids. Trimming pared 2 bases from V and 5 bases from J, leaving 18 bases between. Germline CDR1 MNHNS, CDR2 SASEGT. The CDR3 DNA follows: TGTGCCAGCAGTGAACCCGGGGCCGCGACATGGGAGACCCAGTACTTC. Translated: CASSEPGAATWETQYF.

The genes are TRBV7-9 and TRBJ2-7, with 12 nucleotides matching TRBD2. Trimming removed 3 bases from V and 7 bases from J; junction bases left unmatched: 13. The CDR3 totals 17 residues. Germline values: CDR1 SEHNR, CDR2 FQNEAQ (reference sequence). CDR3 in DNA: TGTGCCAGCAGCTTCCTAAAGCCGGGACTAGCGGGCGAGGAGCAGTACTTC. Translating it yields CASSFLKPGLAGEEQYF.

This chain connects TRBV18 to TRBJ1-1; no clear D gene. This CDR3 is built from 14 residues. V was pared by 0 bases and J by 4 bases, with 9 bases between. The germline CDR1 and CDR2 sequences are KGHSH and LQKENI. In DNA form, the CDR3 reads TGTGCCAGCTCACCACCGCTGGGAAGCACTGAAGCTTTCTTT. Translated, it gives CASSPPLGSTEAFF.

V and J are TRBV5-1 and TRBJ2-5, with 14 bases that match TRBD2. CDR1 is SGHRS, CDR2 YFSETQ, per germline. With V trimmed by 4 bases and J by 5 bases, 7 bases remained unmatched. The CDR3 is 16 amino acids. The CDR3 protein is CASSAGLAGAGETQYF. The CDR3 coding sequence is TGCGCCAGCAGCGCGGGACTAGCGGGAGCTGGGGAGACCCAGTACTTC.

The chain recombines TRBV28 with TRBJ1-2, with 7 nucleotides matching TRBD1. The CDR3 contains 17 residues. In germline, CDR1 is MDHEN, CDR2 SYDVKM. V was clipped by 9 bases and J by 4 bases; unmatched bases: 20. The CDR3 loop is CASLLSLGGGGTYGYTF. The CDR3 DNA follows: TGTGCCAGTTTACTATCCCTAGGGGGCGGAGGAACCTATGGCTACACCTTC.

This clone has just one count. The chain uses TRBV9 and TRBJ2-1, with TRBD2 matching 9 bases. Germline CDR1 and CDR2: SGDLS and YYNGEE. The ends lost 3 bases at V and 4 bases at J; junction bases unmatched: 8. CDR3 size: 16 residues. CDR3 protein: CASSGPGLAVYNEQFF. CDR3 in DNA: TGTGCCAGCAGCGGACCGGGACTAGCAGTTTACAATGAGCAGTTCTTC.

The gene calls are TRBV11-2 and TRBJ2-1, with 9 positions matching TRBD1. Trimming at V came to 2 bases and at J to 4 bases, leaving 12 bases not matched to a gene. Germline values: CDR1 SGHAT, CDR2 FQNNGV. CDR3 length equals 18 residues. CDR3 in amino acids: CASSLPIHPGQGYNEQFF. CDR3 in DNA: TGTGCCAGCAGCTTACCTATTCATCCGGGACAGGGTTACAATGAGCAGTTCTTC.

V gene TRBV19 combines with J gene TRBJ2-2, with D unclear. Per the germline V gene, CDR1 is LNHDA and CDR2 is SQIVND (reference sequence). This CDR3 is 13 amino acids long. The ends were cut back, 8 bases at V and 2 bases at J, with 9 bases in the middle. The CDR3: CASCWSNTGELFF. The CDR3 DNA follows: TGTGCCAGTTGTTGGTCCAACACCGGGGAGCTGTTTTTT.